This TCR beta chain was recorded in a study of blood T cells in healthy people across ages. The V gene's germline CDR1 is MGHRA and CDR2 YSYEKL. The V segment lost 3 bases and the J segment 7 bases; nucleotides outside the gene matches: 11. The CDR3 covers 16 residues. This clonotype was observed a handful of times. Its antigen is as yet unknown. Study findings and constraints: The study lacked donor CMV status, which possibly confounded expanded clonotype changes. TCR beta diversity tracked closely with naive T cell percentage. Researchers deemed the diversity estimates from one million T cells underestimates.

Samples each yielded at least 5 micrograms of total RNA. A sample-barcoded 5' primer and a J-beta primer mix were used in a second PCR of roughly 7 to 11 cycles. TCRdb processed the 5' RACE reads anew with MiXCR; each CDR3 protein has one entry. The sample carries some 1.4 million distinct CDR3 sequences, 42% recorded once. Sequenced sample: blood. The sequence came from a woman between 18 and 29 years old in good health. V usage is TRBV4-1 and J usage is TRBJ1-4, with 7 bases that match TRBD1. The CDR3 nucleotides read TGCGCCAGCAGCCAGGAGGGGAGGGGGCGGACTGAAAAACTGTTTTTT. This sequence encodes CASSQEGRGRTEKLFF.